The rows below give T cell receptor beta chains drawn from one sample of a study of cytomegalovirus exposure and HLA in healthy donors. Some clones are missing from TCRdb's copy, which holds only in-frame ones; the method was immunoSEQ multiplex PCR. The data hold some 130,000 clones, with 60% to 80% observed a single time. Sequencing was done on a sample of PBMCs. The receptors derive from a female donor in good health and CMV-seronegative. Both conserved end residues are part of each CDR3. The D gene is left open where the match is weak. Expanded clones get a size class; other rows say once, few or many, or leave the size out.

TRBJ2-6 TRBV5-1 . few CASSLSNGANVLTF TGCGCCAGCAGCTTGTCTAACGGGGCCAACGTCCTGACTTTC
TRBJ2-7 TRBV5-5 . few CASSLELVGNYEQYF TGTGCCAGCAGCTTGGAGCTGGTCGGGAACTACGAGCAGTACTTC
TRBJ2-1 TRBV29-1 TRBD2 . CSVGASGSYNEQFF TGCAGCGTTGGGGCTAGCGGATCCTACAATGAGCAGTTCTTC
TRBJ1-1 TRBV5-1 . . CASSLAVRVNTEAFF TGCGCCAGCAGCTTGGCCGTACGGGTTAACACTGAAGCTTTCTTT
TRBJ1-5 TRBV19 TRBD1 . CASSFSEGQGGQPQHF TGTGCCAGTAGCTTCTCTGAGGGACAGGGGGGTCAGCCCCAGCATTTT
TRBJ2-5 TRBV6-5 TRBD2 . CASSRGGEGQETQYF TGTGCCAGCAGCCGCGGGGGGGAGGGGCAAGAGACCCAGTACTTC
TRBJ1-6 TRBV2 TRBD1 . CASGDRGDSPLHF TGTGCCAGCGGGGACAGGGGTGATTCACCCCTCCACTTT
TRBJ2-3 TRBV30 . . CASTTSRSTDTQYF TGTGCCTCTACAACTAGTAGAAGCACAGATACGCAGTATTTT
TRBJ1-5 TRBV28 . . CASRHRANQPQHF TGTGCCAGCAGGCACAGGGCCAATCAGCCCCAGCATTTT
TRBJ2-3 TRBV4-2 . . CASTGQSTDTQYF TGTGCCAGCACCGGACAGAGCACAGATACGCAGTATTTT
TRBJ2-3 TRBV29-1 TRBD1 . CSVETGGEDTQYF TGCAGCGTTGAGACAGGGGGCGAGGATACGCAGTATTTT
TRBJ1-1 TRBV28 . . CASSLKGGEAFF TGTGCCAGCAGTTTAAAAGGGGGTGAAGCTTTCTTT
TRBJ2-4 TRBV7-9 TRBD1 . CASSPEPGQGQYF TGTGCCAGCAGCCCAGAACCGGGACAGGGACAGTACTTC
TRBJ2-3 TRBV25-1 . once CASSVSMGGPQYF TGTGCCAGCAGTGTATCTATGGGGGGGCCGCAGTATTTT
TRBJ2-1 TRBV30 TRBD1 . CARGQGVDNEQFF TGTGCCCGGGGACAGGGGGTCGACAATGAGCAGTTCTTC
TRBJ1-2 TRBV29-1 . once CSVDRRENGYTF TGCAGCGTTGACAGGCGAGAGAATGGCTACACCTTC
TRBJ1-5 TRBV4-1 TRBD1 . CASSQGGPQGSQPQHF TGCGCCAGCAGCCAGGGGGGCCCACAGGGGAGTCAGCCCCAGCATTTT
TRBJ1-5 TRBV2 TRBD1 . CASSEARGRATQHF TGTGCCAGCAGTGAAGCGAGGGGGCGGGCGACCCAGCATTTT
TRBJ2-1 TRBV2 TRBD2 . CASSGGTSGYNEQFF TGTGCCAGCAGTGGGGGGACTAGCGGTTACAATGAGCAGTTCTTC
TRBJ2-1 TRBV28 TRBD2 . CACLSAGGYNEQFF TGTGCCTGCCTCTCAGCGGGAGGTTACAATGAGCAGTTCTTC
TRBJ2-7 TRBV28 . . CASSGQLWGEQYF TGTGCCAGCAGCGGACAGCTCTGGGGCGAGCAGTACTTC
TRBJ1-6 TRBV25-1 . . CASSESIGYNSPLHF TGTGCCAGCAGTGAATCTATCGGTTATAATTCACCCCTCCACTTT
TRBJ1-1 TRBV18 . few CASSLETGDTEAFF TGTGCCAGCTCACTAGAGACGGGGGACACTGAAGCTTTCTTT
TRBJ1-6 TRBV15 . . CATSREEGILHF TGTGCCACCAGCAGAGAGGAGGGTATCCTCCACTTT
TRBJ1-2 TRBV11-2 TRBD1 . CASSEWTGAEGYTF TGTGCCAGCAGCGAGTGGACAGGGGCGGAAGGCTACACCTTC
TRBJ2-1 TRBV7-2 TRBD2 . CASGAGTKNNEQFF TGTGCCAGCGGGGCCGGGACTAAAAACAATGAGCAGTTCTTC
TRBJ2-2 TRBV14 TRBD2 . CASSQVRGTSGRPNTGELFF TGTGCCAGCAGCCAAGTACGAGGGACTAGCGGGAGGCCAAACACCGGGGAGCTGTTTTTT
TRBJ2-7 TRBV11-2 TRBD2 . CASSPIMRREGRSYEQYF TGTGCCAGCAGCCCAATTATGAGGCGGGAGGGCCGCTCCTACGAGCAGTACTTC
TRBJ2-7 TRBV18 . . CASSPQEGLGYEQYF TGTGCCAGCTCACCACAAGAGGGACTCGGCTACGAGCAGTACTTC
TRBJ2-7 TRBV7-8 TRBD1 . CASKGQGLYEQYF TGTGCCAGCAAGGGACAGGGTCTTTACGAGCAGTACTTC
TRBJ2-3 TRBV2 . . CASSEGAAVRYF TGTGCCAGCAGTGAAGGAGCGGCAGTTCGGTATTTT
TRBJ2-5 TRBV6-6 TRBD1 . CASSYPGQVETQYF TGTGCCAGCAGTTACCCGGGACAGGTAGAGACCCAGTACTTC
TRBJ2-7 TRBV5-4 . . CASSFGGSGSGEQYF TGTGCCAGCAGCTTTGGAGGGAGTGGATCGGGCGAGCAGTACTTC
TRBJ2-7 TRBV29-1 TRBD2 . CSVASGSGYEQYF TGCAGCGTTGCTAGCGGGAGCGGGTACGAGCAGTACTTC
TRBJ2-7 TRBV5-8 . . CASSGGLIFPYEQYF TGTGCCAGCAGCGGGGGCCTTATCTTCCCCTACGAGCAGTACTTC
TRBJ1-1 TRBV19 TRBD1 . CASWGQRASTEAFF TGTGCCAGTTGGGGACAGAGGGCAAGCACTGAAGCTTTCTTT
TRBJ2-2 TRBV5-1 . . CASSIRPNRGTGELFF TGCGCCAGCAGCATAAGACCCAATCGGGGCACCGGGGAGCTGTTTTTT
TRBJ1-1 TRBV6-6 TRBD1 . CASSSQDRGLTEAFF TGTGCCAGCAGTTCCCAGGACAGGGGGCTCACTGAAGCTTTCTTT
TRBJ2-5 TRBV11-2 . . CASSLGTPQETQYF TGTGCCAGCAGCTTAGGGACACCCCAAGAGACCCAGTACTTC
TRBJ2-7 TRBV6-6 TRBD2 . CASSYSRTSGREEYF TGTGCCAGCAGTTACTCGAGGACTAGCGGGAGGGAAGAGTACTTC
TRBJ1-4 TRBV19 TRBD1 . CASSNTGGDEKLFF TGTGCCAGTAGTAATACAGGGGGCGATGAAAAACTGTTTTTT
TRBJ2-5 TRBV5-1 . . CASSLSGVGETQYF TGCGCCAGCAGCTTGTCGGGGGTCGGGGAGACCCAGTACTTC
TRBJ2-1 TRBV7-2 . few CASSLYGAGSYYNEQFF TGTGCCAGCAGCTTATACGGAGCTGGATCCTATTACAATGAGCAGTTCTTC
TRBJ2-5 TRBV10-3 . . CAISESMVQGKETQYF TGTGCCATCAGTGAGTCGATGGTACAGGGAAAAGAGACCCAGTACTTC
TRBJ2-7 TRBV5-1 TRBD1 few CASRQGTDYEQYF TGCGCCAGCCGCCAGGGGACAGACTACGAGCAGTACTTC
TRBJ2-3 TRBV5-8 TRBD2 . CASSLAATSGPSTDTQYF TGTGCCAGCAGCTTGGCCGCGACTAGCGGGCCTAGCACAGATACGCAGTATTTT
TRBJ2-3 TRBV19 . . CASSIGLEGTQYF TGTGCCAGTAGTATAGGCCTGGAGGGTACGCAGTATTTT
TRBJ1-5 TRBV28 TRBD1 . CASRNLATGDNFNQPQHF TGTGCCAGCAGAAACCTCGCAACAGGGGATAATTTTAATCAGCCCCAGCATTTT
TRBJ2-7 TRBV13 . . CASSFTGSLRHEQYF TGTGCCAGCAGCTTTACGGGATCCCTCCGGCACGAGCAGTACTTC
TRBJ2-2 TRBV27 TRBD1 few CASSISRDRSAGELFF TGTGCCAGCAGTATCTCCCGGGACAGAAGCGCCGGGGAGCTGTTTTTT